This T cell receptor beta chain was identified during a study of graft-versus-host responses after intestinal transplantation. In the study overall: The recipients all started with anti-thymocyte globulin induction and then took tacrolimus and steroids for about 3 years.

CDR3 size: 14 residues. Looked up from germline, CDR1 is SGHAT and CDR2 is FQNNGV. Remarks on this clone: What it binds is not known.

The study, taken as a whole, reports: GvH clones surfaced in recipient marrow, some emerging earlier in ileum or blood.

Sequencing was performed with immunoSEQ multiplex PCR; in TCRdb, only in-frame clones are kept and a portion is missing. The table has about 86,000 clones, roughly 90% seen once. The chain uses TRBV11-2 and TRBJ2-5; D perhaps matches TRBD2 (7 bases). The closer fit of TRBJ2-7 to the DNA end suggests the J call may be wrong. The sequencing used unstimulated CD4+ T cells sorted from spleen or lymph node cells, collected before transplant. This TCR was recovered from a human donor who was the organ donor for an intestinal transplant. CDR3 DNA sequence: TGTGCCAGCAGCTTCTCGAGGGGGGGCTACGAGCAGTACTTC. Translation gives CASSFSRGGYEQYF.